This TCR beta chain was found in a study of blood T cell repertoires in COVID-19. Study overall: The cDNA or gDNA used as material had been derived from T cells, B-cell-depleted T cells, or PBMCs.

In the authors' methods: Reference gene primers were amplified, and this amplification served to estimate nucleated cell counts. The repertoire was sequenced with immunoSEQ multiplex PCR; TCRdb's copy has only in-frame clones and lacks some. That table furnishes V, J and clone size, whereas the DNA furnished D and trimming. The sample shows 200,000 to 250,000 clones, roughly 85% of them seen only once. Germline loops: CDR1 KGHSH, CDR2 LQKENI. The CDR3 sequence is 14 residues long. V was cut by 1 base and J by 1 base, with 7 bases left in between. This receptor was identified in a man between 45 and 60 years old who had recovered from COVID-19. The J gene is TRBJ2-5, the V gene TRBV18, with D perhaps TRBD1 (6 bases). The sample consisted of peripheral blood. CDR3 bases: TGTGCCAGCTCACCACGGACAGTCCAAGAGACCCAGTACTTC. It translates to CASSPRTVQETQYF.